This TCR beta chain was identified in a study of blood T cell repertoires in COVID-19. Study as a whole: Two negative PCRs, clearance, or symptom resolution were required of recovered Cohort 3 donors. T cells, B-cell-depleted T cells, or PBMCs supplied cDNA or gDNA.

Germline loops: CDR1 MNHEY, CDR2 SMNVEV (reference sequence). Trimming left V 3 bases short and J 7 bases short, with 13 bases between. CDR3 length equals 14 residues. This clone was observed a single time. Other DNA sequences of this sample code for an identical CDR3. Authors' data handling: Amplification of reference gene primers provided the estimated nucleated cell counts. Here immunoSEQ multiplex PCR was the method, and the copy in TCRdb shows in-frame clones only, minus some. From that table come the V and J calls and clone size; the DNA was used to work out D and trimming. The sample includes some 200,000 clones, roughly 90% of them seen just once. Cohort placement rested on clinical history that participants reported themselves.

The clonotype was recovered from a woman aged 50 to 60 in a cohort exposed to, infected with or recovered from COVID-19 (not recorded which). The gene calls are TRBV27 and TRBJ1-5, with D perhaps matching TRBD1 (6 bases). Sequencing was carried out using PBMCs or T cells enriched from blood (not recorded which). CDR3 loop: CASSFQGGGQPQHF. The CDR3 nucleotides read TGTGCCAGCAGTTTTCAGGGCGGGGGCCAGCCCCAGCATTTT.